The T cell receptor (beta chain) under discussion was sequenced for a study of blood T cell repertoires in COVID-19. The CDR3 totals 13 residues. V dropped 6 bases and J dropped 6; count of bases not matched to a gene: 4. The germline V gene encodes CDR1 LNHDA and CDR2 SQIVND (reference sequence). The data were produced by immunoSEQ multiplex PCR, yet TCRdb's version contains in-frame clones alone and is incomplete. The table records some 78,000 clones, about nine tenths of them present only once. This TCR was sampled from a man aged 45-65 years with active or convalescent COVID-19. The chain carries TRBV19 and TRBJ1-1; TRBD1 matches at 10 bases. The material sequenced was peripheral blood. The CDR3 here is CASRPGQGAEAFF. CDR3 in DNA: TGTGCCAGTAGACCAGGACAGGGGGCTGAAGCTTTCTTT.